Detailed here is one TCR beta chain. The sample originates from a study of blood T cell repertoires in COVID-19. Study context: The United States, Italy and Spain provided the acute and convalescent COVID-19 samples.

This CDR3 spans 17 amino acids. The V segment lost 0 bases and the J segment 3 bases; nucleotides outside the gene matches: 9. Authors' processing steps: From reference gene primer amplification, estimates of nucleated cell counts were derived. Sequenced by immunoSEQ multiplex PCR; TCRdb stores in-frame clones only, minus some. The V and J calls and clone size are taken from that table; D and trimming were inferred from the DNA. The sample consists of around 180,000 clones, approximately 85% of them appearing once. The receptor was derived from an elderly woman with acute or convalescent COVID-19. The rearrangement uses TRBV23-1 and TRBJ2-7; 9 bases are a match to TRBD1. TRBV23-1 qualifies as an ORF whose function is uncertain. Sequencing was performed on peripheral blood. CDR3 nucleotide sequence: TGCGCCAGCAGTCAATCGGACGCCGGGACAGGGATCTACGAGCAGTACTTC. Encoded protein: CASSQSDAGTGIYEQYF.